This entry describes one T cell receptor beta chain. As yet, its antigen is unknown. The record originates from a study of shared clonotypes between healthy human individuals. Overall study findings and caveats: Clonotype sharing among donors, it was expected, would be affected by sequencing depth. The rarefaction results pointed to incomplete sorted-subset sequencing despite large depth. Blood alone was sampled, and tissue repertoires likely differ.

The run depth of the assay was deep. Method: immunoSEQ multiplex PCR; TCRdb's copy keeps in-frame clones and lacks some. The sample includes over 1.4 million clones, roughly 97% of them seen just once. The V and J ends lost 3 bases and 6 bases respectively, with 6 bases between them. Germline V lookup: CDR1 LNHDA, CDR2 SQIVND (reference sequence). This CDR3 has 12 amino acids. The gene calls are TRBV19 and TRBJ2-4; no firm D call. The TCR was taken from a man between 25 and 39 years old in good health. Input material: naive CD4+ T cells sorted from blood. As to subset: CD45RA+ positively selected. The CDR3 coding sequence is TGTGCCAGTAGTATCTCTGGAAACATTCAGTACTTC. Residues: CASSISGNIQYF.